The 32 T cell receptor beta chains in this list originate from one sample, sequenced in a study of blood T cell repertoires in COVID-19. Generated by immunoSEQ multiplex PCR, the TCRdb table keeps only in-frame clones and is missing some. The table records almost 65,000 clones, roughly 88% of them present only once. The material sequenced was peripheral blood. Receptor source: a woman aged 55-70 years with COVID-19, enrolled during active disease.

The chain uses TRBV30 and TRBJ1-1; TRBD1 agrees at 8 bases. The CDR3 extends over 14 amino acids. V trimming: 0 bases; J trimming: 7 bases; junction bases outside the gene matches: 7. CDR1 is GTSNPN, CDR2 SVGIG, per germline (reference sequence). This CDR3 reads CAWSVRDRRGEAFF. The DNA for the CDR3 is TGTGCCTGGAGTGTACGGGACAGGAGAGGTGAAGCTTTCTTT. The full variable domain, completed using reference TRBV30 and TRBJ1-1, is SQTIHQWPATLVQPVGSPLSLECTVEGTSNPNLYWYRQAAGRGLQLLFYSVGIGQISSEVPQNLSASRPQDRQFILSSKKLLLSDSGFYLCAWSVRDRRGEAFFGQGTRLTVV.

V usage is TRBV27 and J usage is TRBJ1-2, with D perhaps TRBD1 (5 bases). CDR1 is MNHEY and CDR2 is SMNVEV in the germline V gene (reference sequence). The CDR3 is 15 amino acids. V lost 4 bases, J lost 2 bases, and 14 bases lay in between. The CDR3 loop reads CASSSLAGINYGYTF. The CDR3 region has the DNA TGTGCCAGCAGTTCCCTGGCAGGGATAAACTATGGCTACACCTTC.

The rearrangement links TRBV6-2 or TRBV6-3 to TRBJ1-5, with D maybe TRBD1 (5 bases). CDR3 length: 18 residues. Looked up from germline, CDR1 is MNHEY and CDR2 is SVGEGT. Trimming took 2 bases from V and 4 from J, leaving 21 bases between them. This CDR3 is CASSYHSGSLRGNQPQHF. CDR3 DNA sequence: TGTGCCAGCAGTTACCACTCGGGTTCCTTAAGGGGTAATCAGCCCCAGCATTTT.

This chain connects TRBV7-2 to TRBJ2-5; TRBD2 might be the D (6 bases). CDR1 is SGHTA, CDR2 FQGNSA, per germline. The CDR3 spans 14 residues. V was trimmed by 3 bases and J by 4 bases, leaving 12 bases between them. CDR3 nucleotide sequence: TGTGCCAGCAGCTTGGCCCAGGGAGGAGAGACCCAGTACTTC. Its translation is CASSLAQGGETQYF.

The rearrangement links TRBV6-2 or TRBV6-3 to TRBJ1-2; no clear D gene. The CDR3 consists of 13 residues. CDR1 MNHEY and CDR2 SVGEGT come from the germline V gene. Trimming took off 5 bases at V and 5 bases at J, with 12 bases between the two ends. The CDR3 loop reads CASSPGLSYGYTF. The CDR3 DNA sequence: TGTGCCAGCAGTCCCGGACTCAGTTATGGCTACACCTTC.

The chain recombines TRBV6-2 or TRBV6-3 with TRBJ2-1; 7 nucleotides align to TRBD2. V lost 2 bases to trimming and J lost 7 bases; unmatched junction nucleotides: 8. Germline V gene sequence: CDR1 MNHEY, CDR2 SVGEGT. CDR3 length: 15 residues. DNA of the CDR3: TGTGCCAGCAGTTACGTAGGGCGGGAGCGGAATGAGCAGTTCTTC. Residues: CASSYVGRERNEQFF.

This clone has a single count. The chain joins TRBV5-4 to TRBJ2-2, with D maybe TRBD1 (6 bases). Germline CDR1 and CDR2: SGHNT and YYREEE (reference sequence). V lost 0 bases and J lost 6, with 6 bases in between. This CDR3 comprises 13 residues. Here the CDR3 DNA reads TGTGCCAGCAGCTTGGGGGGGCCCGGGGAGCTGTTTTTT. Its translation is CASSLGGPGELFF.

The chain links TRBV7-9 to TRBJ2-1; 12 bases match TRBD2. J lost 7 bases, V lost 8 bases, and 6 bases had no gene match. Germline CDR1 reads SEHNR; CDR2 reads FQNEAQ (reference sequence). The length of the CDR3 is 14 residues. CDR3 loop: CASLLAGGPNEQFF. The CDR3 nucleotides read TGTGCCAGCCTCCTAGCGGGGGGGCCGAATGAGCAGTTCTTC.

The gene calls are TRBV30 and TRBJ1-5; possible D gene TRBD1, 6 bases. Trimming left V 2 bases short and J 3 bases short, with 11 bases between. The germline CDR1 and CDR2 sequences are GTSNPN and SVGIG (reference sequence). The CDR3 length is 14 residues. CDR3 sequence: CAWSPQGYNQPQHF. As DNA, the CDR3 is TGTGCCTGGAGTCCTCAGGGGTACAATCAGCCCCAGCATTTT.

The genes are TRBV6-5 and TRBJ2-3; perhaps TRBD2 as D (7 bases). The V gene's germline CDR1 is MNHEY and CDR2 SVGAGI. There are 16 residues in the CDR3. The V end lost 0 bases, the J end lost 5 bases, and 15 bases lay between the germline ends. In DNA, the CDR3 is TGTGCCAGCAGTTACTCATCAACGGGGGGCGGAGATACGCAGTATTTT. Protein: CASSYSSTGGGDTQYF.

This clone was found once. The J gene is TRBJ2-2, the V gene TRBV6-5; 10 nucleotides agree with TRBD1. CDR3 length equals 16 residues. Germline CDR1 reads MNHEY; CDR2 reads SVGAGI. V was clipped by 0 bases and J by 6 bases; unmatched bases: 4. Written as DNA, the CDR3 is TGTGCCAGCAGTTACTCGACAGGGGGCGGGGCCGGGGAGCTGTTTTTT. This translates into CASSYSTGGGAGELFF.

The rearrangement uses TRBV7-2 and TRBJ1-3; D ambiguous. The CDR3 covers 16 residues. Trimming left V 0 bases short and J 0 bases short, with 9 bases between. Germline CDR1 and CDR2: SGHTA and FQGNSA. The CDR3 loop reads CASSLAPAGSGNTIYF. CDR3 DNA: TGTGCCAGCAGCTTAGCTCCGGCAGGCTCTGGAAACACCATATATTTT.

CDR3 in amino acids: CATLDGRNTYEQYF. CDR3 nucleotides: TGTGCCACCCTTGACGGGAGGAACACCTACGAGCAGTACTTC. The V gene is TRBV2, the J gene TRBJ2-7; 7 positions agree with TRBD2. The V gene end was trimmed by 10 bases and the J gene end by 2 bases; junction bases not matched to a gene: 11. The CDR3 sequence is 14 residues long. Germline V lookup: CDR1 SNHLY, CDR2 FYNNEI.

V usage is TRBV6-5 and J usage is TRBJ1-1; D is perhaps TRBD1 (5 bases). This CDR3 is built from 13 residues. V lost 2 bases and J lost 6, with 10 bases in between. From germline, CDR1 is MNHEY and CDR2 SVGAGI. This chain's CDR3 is CASSYGRASEAFF. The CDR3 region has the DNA TGTGCCAGCAGTTACGGCAGGGCCTCTGAAGCTTTCTTT.

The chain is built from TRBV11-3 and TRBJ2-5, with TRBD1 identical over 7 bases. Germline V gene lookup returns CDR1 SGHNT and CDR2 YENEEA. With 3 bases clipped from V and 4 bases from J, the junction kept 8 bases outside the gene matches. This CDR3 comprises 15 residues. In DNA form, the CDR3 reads TGTGCCAGCAGCTTGAACAGGGGTCTTATAGAGACCCAGTACTTC. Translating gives CASSLNRGLIETQYF.

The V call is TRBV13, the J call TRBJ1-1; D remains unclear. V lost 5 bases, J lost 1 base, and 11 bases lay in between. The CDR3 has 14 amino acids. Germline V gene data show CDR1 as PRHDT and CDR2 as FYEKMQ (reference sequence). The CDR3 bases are TGTGCCAGCAGCCCCCCGTCCCCGAACACTGAAGCTTTCTTT. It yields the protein CASSPPSPNTEAFF.

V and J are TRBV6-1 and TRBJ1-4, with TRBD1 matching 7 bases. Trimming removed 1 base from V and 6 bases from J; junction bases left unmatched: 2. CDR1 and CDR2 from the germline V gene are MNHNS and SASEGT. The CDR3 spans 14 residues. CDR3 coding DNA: TGTGCCAGCAGTGAAGGGGACAGTCATGAAAAACTGTTTTTT. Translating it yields CASSEGDSHEKLFF.

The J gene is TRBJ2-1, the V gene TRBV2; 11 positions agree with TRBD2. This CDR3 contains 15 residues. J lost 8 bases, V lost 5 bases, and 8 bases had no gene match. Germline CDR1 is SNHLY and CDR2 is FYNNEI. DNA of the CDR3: TGTGCCAGCAGTCGCGGGACTAGCGGTCTATATGAGCAGTTCTTC. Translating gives CASSRGTSGLYEQFF.

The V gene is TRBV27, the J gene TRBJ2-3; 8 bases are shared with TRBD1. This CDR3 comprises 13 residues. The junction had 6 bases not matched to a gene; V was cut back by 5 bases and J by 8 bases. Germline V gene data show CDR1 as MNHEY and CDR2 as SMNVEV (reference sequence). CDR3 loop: CASSIRDRGTQYF. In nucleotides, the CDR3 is TGTGCCAGCAGTATCCGCGACAGGGGTACGCAGTATTTT.

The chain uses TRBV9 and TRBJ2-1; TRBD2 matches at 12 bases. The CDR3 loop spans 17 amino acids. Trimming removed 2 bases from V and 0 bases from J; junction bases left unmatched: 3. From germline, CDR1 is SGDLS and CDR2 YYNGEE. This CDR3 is CASSVGTSGLSYNEQFF. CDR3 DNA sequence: TGTGCCAGCAGCGTCGGGACTAGCGGGCTCTCCTACAATGAGCAGTTCTTC.

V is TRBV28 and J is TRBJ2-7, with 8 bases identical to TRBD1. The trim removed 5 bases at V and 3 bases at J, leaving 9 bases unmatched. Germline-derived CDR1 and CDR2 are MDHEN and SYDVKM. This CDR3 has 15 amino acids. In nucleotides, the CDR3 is TGTGCCAGCAGTGACCAGGGGGCCCACAACTACGAGCAGTACTTC. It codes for CASSDQGAHNYEQYF.

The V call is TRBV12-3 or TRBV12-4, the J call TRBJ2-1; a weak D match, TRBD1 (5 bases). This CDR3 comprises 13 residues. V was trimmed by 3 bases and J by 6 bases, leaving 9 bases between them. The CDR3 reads CASSFPRANEQFF. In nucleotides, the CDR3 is TGTGCCAGCAGTTTCCCCAGGGCCAATGAGCAGTTCTTC.

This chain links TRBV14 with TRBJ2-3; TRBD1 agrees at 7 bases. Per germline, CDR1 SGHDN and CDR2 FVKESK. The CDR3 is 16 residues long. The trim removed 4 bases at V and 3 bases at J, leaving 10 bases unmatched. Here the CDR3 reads CASSPGRAGGTDTQYF. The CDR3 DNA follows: TGTGCCAGCAGCCCCGGGCGGGCAGGGGGAACAGATACGCAGTATTTT.

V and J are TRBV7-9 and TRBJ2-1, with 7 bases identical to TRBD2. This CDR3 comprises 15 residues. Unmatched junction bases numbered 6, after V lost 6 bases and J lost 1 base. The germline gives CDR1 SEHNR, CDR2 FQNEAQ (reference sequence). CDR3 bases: TGTGCCAGCAGTCCTATTAGCGGGTCCTACAATGAGCAGTTCTTC. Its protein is CASSPISGSYNEQFF.

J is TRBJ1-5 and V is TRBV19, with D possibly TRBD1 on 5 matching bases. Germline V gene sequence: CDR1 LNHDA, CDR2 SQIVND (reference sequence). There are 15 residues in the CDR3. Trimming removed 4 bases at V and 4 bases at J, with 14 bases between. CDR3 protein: CASSTGAAINQPQHF. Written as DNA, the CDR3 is TGTGCCAGTAGTACTGGGGCCGCTATTAATCAGCCCCAGCATTTT. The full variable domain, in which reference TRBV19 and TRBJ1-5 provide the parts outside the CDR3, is DGGITQSPKYLFRKEGQNVTLSCEQNLNHDAMYWYRQDPGQGLRLIYYSQIVNDFQKGDIAEGYSVSREKKESFPLTVTSAQKNPTAFYLCASSTGAAINQPQHFGDGTRLSIL.

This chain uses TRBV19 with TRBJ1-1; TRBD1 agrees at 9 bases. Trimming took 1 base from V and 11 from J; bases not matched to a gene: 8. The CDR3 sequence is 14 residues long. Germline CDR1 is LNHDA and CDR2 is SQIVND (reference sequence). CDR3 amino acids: CASSIAGTGRMAFF. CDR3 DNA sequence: TGTGCCAGTAGTATAGCGGGGACAGGGAGGATGGCTTTCTTT. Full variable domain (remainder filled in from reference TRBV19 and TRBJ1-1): DGGITQSPKYLFRKEGQNVTLSCEQNLNHDAMYWYRQDPGQGLRLIYYSQIVNDFQKGDIAEGYSVSREKKESFPLTVTSAQKNPTAFYLCASSIAGTGRMAFFGQGTRLTVV.

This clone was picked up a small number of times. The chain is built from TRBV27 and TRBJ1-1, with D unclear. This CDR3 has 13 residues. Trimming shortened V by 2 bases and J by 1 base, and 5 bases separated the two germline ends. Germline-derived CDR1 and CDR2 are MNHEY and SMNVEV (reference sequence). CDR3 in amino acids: CASSLRRNTEAFF. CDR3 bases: TGTGCCAGCAGTTTACGGAGGAACACTGAAGCTTTCTTT.

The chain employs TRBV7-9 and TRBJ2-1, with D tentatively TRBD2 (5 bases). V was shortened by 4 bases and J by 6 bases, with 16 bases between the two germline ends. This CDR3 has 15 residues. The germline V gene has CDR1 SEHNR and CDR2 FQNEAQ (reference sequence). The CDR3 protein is CASSSELVRGNEQFF. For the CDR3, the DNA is TGTGCCAGCAGCTCCGAGTTGGTCCGGGGCAATGAGCAGTTCTTC.

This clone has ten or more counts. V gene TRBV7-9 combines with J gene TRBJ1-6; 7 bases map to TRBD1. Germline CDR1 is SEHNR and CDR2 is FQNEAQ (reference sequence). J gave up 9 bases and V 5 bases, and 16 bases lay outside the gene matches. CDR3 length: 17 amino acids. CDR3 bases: TGTGCCAGCAGCACGCACGACAGACAGGGAATGGGTTCACCCCTCCACTTT. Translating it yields CASSTHDRQGMGSPLHF.

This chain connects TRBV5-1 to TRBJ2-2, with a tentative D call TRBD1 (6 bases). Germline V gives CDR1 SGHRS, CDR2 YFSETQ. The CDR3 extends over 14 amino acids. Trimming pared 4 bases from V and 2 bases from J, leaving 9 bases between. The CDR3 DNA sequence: TGCGCCAGCAGCGCGACAGGCAACACCGGGGAGCTGTTTTTT. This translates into CASSATGNTGELFF.

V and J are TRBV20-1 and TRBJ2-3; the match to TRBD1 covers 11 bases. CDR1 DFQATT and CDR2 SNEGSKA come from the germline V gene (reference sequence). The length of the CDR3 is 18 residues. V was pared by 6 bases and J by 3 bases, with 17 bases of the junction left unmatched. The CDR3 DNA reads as TGCAGTGCCAGTGGACAGGGGGCTATGGGAGTGAAGACAGATACGCAGTATTTT. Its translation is CSASGQGAMGVKTDTQYF.

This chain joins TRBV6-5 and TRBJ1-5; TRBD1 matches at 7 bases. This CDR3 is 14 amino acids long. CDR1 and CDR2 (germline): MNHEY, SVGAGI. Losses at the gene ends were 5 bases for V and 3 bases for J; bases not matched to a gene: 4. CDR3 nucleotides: TGTGCCAGCAGTCCGGGACAGTTCAATCAGCCCCAGCATTTT. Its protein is CASSPGQFNQPQHF.